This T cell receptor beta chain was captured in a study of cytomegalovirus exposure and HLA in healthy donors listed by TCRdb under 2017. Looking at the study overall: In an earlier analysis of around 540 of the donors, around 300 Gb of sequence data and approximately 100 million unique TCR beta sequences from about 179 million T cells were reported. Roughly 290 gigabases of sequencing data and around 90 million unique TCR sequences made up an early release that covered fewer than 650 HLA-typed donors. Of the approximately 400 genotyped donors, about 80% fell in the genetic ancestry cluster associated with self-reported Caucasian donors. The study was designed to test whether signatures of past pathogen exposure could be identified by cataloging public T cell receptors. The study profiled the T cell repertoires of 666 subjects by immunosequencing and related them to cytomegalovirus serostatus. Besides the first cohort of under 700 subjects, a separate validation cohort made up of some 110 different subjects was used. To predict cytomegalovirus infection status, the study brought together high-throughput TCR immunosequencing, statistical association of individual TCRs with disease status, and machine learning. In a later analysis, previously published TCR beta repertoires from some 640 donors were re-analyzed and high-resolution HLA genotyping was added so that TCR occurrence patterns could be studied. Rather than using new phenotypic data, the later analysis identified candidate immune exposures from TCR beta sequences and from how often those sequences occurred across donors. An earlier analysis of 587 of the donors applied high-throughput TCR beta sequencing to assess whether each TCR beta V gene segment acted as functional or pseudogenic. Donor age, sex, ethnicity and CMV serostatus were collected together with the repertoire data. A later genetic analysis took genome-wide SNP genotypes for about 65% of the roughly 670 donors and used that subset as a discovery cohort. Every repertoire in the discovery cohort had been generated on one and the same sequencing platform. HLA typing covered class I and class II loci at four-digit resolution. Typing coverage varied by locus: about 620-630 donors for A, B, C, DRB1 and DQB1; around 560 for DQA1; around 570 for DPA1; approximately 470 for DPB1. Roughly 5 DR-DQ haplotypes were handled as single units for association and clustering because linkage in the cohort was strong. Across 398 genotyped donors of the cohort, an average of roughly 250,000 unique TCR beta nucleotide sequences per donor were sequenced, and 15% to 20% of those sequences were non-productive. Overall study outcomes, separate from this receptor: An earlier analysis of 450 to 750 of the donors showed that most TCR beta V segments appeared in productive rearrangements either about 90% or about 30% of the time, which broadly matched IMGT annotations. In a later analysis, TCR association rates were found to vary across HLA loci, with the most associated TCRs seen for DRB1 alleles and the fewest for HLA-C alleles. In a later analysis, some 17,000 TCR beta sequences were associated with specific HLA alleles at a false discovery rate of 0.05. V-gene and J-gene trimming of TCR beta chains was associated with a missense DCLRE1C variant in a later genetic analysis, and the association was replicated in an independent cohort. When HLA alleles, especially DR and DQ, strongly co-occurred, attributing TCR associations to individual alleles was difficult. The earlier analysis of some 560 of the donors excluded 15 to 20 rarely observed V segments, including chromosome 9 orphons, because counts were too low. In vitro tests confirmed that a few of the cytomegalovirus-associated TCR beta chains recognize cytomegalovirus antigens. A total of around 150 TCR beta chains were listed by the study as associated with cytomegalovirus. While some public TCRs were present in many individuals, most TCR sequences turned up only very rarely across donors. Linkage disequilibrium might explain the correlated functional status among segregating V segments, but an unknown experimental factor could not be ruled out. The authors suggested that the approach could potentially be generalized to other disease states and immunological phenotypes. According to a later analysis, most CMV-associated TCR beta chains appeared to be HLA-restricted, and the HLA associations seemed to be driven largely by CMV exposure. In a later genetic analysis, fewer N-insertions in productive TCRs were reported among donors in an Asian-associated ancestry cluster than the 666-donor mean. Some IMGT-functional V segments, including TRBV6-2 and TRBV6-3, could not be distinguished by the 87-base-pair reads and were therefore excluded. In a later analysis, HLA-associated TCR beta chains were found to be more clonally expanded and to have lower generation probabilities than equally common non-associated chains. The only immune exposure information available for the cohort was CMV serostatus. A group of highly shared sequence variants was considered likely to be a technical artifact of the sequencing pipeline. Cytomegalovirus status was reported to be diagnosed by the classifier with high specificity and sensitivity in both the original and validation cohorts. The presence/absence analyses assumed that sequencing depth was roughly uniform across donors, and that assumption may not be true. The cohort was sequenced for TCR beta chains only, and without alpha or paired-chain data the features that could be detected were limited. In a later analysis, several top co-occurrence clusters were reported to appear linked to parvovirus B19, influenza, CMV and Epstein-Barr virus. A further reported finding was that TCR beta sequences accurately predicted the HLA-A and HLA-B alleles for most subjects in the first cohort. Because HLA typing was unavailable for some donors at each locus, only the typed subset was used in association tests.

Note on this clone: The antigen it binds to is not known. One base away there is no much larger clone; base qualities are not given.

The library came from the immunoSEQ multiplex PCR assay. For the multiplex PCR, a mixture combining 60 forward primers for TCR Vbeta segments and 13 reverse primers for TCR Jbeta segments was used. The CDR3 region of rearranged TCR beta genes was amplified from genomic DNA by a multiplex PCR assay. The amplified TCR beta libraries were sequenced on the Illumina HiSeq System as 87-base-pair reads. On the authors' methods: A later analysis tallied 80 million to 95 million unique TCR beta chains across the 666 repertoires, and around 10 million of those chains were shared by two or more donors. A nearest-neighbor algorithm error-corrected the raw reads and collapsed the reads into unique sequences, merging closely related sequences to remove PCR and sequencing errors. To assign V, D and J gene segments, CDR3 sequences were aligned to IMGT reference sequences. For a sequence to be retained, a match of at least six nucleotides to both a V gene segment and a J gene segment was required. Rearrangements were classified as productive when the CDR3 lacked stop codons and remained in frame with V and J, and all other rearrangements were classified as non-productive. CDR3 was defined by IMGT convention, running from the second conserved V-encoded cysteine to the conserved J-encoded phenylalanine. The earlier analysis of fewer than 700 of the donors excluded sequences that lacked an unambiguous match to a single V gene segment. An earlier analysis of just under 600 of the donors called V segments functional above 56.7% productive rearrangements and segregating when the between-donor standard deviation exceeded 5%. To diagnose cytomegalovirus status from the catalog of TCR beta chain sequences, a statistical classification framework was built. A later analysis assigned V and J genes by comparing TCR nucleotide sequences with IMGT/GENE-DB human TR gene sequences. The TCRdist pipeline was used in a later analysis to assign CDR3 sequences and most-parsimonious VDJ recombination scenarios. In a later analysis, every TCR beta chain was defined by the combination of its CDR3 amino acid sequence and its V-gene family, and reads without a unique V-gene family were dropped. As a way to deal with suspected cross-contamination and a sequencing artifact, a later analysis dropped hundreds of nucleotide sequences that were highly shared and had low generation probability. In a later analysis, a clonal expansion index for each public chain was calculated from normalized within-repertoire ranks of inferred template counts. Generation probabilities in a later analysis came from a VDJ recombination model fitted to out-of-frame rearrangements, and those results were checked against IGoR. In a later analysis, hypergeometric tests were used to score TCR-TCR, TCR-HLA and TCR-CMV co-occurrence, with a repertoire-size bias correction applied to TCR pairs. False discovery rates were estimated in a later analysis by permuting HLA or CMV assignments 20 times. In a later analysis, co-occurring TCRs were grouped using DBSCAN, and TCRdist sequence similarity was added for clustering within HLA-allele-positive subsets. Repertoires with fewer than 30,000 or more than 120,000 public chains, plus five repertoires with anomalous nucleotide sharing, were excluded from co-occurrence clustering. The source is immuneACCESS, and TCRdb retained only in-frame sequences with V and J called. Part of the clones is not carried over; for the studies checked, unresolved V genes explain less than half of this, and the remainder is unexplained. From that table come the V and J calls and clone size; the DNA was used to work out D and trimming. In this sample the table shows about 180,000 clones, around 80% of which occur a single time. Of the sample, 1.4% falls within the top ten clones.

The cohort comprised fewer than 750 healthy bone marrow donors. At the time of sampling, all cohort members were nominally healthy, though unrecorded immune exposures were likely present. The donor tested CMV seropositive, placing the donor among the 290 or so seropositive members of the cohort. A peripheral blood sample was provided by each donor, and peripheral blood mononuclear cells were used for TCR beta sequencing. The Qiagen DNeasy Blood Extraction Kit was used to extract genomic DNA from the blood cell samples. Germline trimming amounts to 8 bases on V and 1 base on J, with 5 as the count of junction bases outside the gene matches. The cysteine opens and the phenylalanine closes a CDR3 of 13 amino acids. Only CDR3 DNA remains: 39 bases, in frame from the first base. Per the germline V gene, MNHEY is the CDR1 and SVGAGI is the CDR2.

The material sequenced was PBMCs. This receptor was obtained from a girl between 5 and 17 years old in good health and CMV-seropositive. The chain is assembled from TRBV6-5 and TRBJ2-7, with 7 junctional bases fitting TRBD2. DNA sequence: TGTGCCAGCCGGGACTACGTATCCTACGAGCAGTACTTC. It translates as CASRDYVSYEQYF.